Presented here are 28 T cell receptor beta chains from one specimen sequenced in a study of cytomegalovirus exposure and HLA in healthy donors. The study ran its PCR with 60 Vbeta and 13 Jbeta primers. Sequencing used immunoSEQ multiplex PCR; TCRdb keeps in-frame clones, though not all of them. In the table there are 150,000 to 200,000 clones, roughly 78% of which are singletons. The sequenced sample consisted of PBMCs. These receptors all come from a boy under 18 in good health and CMV-seronegative.

This clone was found once. The chain couples TRBV19 to TRBJ1-2; 8 bases fit TRBD1. CDR1 is LNHDA and CDR2 is SQIVND in the germline V gene (reference sequence). V lost 0 bases and J lost 8; bases outside the gene matches: 8. This CDR3 spans 15 amino acids. Here the CDR3 DNA reads TGTGCCAGTAGTATAGAGCAGGGGGCGCGTGGCGGCTACACCTTC. Protein product: CASSIEQGARGGYTF.

The chain links TRBV4-3 to TRBJ2-7, with TRBD1 identical over 8 bases. The ends lost 1 base at V and 3 bases at J; junction bases unmatched: 8. The germline V gene encodes CDR1 LGHNA and CDR2 YSLEER. The CDR3 loop spans 16 amino acids. DNA for the CDR3: TGCGCCAGCAGCCAAGTTTGGACAGGGTCGGACTACGAGCAGTACTTC. Residues: CASSQVWTGSDYEQYF.

The chain uses TRBV9 and TRBJ2-5; D perhaps matches TRBD1 (5 bases). The germline V and J ends were trimmed by 1 base and 11 bases, with 15 bases remaining between them. Germline-derived CDR1 and CDR2 are SGDLS and YYNGEE. CDR3 length: 13 residues. The CDR3 sequence: CASSVQGLKEQYF. For the CDR3, the DNA is TGTGCCAGCAGCGTACAGGGTCTGAAAGAGCAGTACTTC.

This chain links TRBV6-5 with TRBJ1-1, with D unresolved. Germline V gives CDR1 MNHEY, CDR2 SVGAGI. Trimming cost V 6 bases and J 4 bases, with 12 bases left between them. The CDR3 length is 13 residues. The DNA of the CDR3 is TGTGCCAGCAGGCGACCGGGTACCACTGAAGCTTTCTTT. Translation gives CASRRPGTTEAFF.

The V and J genes are TRBV5-1 and TRBJ1-2; TRBD1 agrees at 7 bases. Trimming took 6 bases from V and 6 from J; bases not matched to a gene: 11. CDR3 size: 14 residues. Germline V CDR1 and CDR2: SGHRS, YFSETQ. The CDR3 reads CASMNGGGENGYTF. Here the CDR3 DNA reads TGCGCCAGCATGAATGGAGGGGGCGAGAATGGCTACACCTTC.

The chain carries TRBV6-5 and TRBJ1-2; 9 bases agree with TRBD1. From germline, CDR1 is MNHEY and CDR2 SVGAGI. J was trimmed by 4 bases and V by 0 bases; bases with no gene match: 6. This CDR3 contains 16 residues. CDR3 amino acids: CASSYSAGQGFYGYTF. CDR3 DNA: TGTGCCAGCAGTTACTCAGCGGGACAGGGATTCTATGGCTACACCTTC.

This chain links TRBV25-1 with TRBJ1-4; D not certain. Trimming took 4 bases from V and 8 from J, leaving 14 bases between them. In germline, CDR1 is MGHDK, CDR2 SYGVNS. This CDR3 has 14 amino acids. The CDR3 DNA reads TGTGCCAGCAGTGCCTGGGCCCGAGGGGAAAAACTGTTTTTT. Its protein is CASSAWARGEKLFF.

The chain carries TRBV29-1 and TRBJ2-1; 9 positions agree with TRBD2. With 6 bases clipped from V and 1 base from J, the junction kept 13 bases outside the gene matches. Germline-derived CDR1 and CDR2 are SQVTM and ANQGSEA. CDR3 length: 17 residues. The CDR3 protein is CSVLGFPSGTSYNEQFF. CDR3 in DNA: TGCAGCGTGTTAGGGTTTCCTAGCGGGACTTCCTACAATGAGCAGTTCTTC.

The rearrangement links TRBV9 to TRBJ2-2, with D possibly being TRBD1 (6 bases). The germline V gene has CDR1 SGDLS and CDR2 YYNGEE. The CDR3 contains 16 residues. V shed 4 bases and J shed 0 bases, with 13 bases lying between them. The chain's CDR3 is CASSPRTATNTGELFF. The CDR3 DNA follows: TGTGCCAGCAGCCCCAGGACAGCTACGAACACCGGGGAGCTGTTTTTT.

The chain couples TRBV5-4 to TRBJ2-5; possibly TRBD1 for D (6 bases). Trimming took off 3 bases at V and 2 bases at J, with 14 bases between the two ends. Germline loops: CDR1 SGHNT, CDR2 YYREEE (reference sequence). The length of the CDR3 is 15 residues. CDR3 residues: CASSSWTDLQETQYF. CDR3 DNA sequence: TGTGCCAGCAGCTCCTGGACAGATTTACAAGAGACCCAGTACTTC.

This chain joins TRBV5-1 and TRBJ1-2, with 10 bases aligning to TRBD1. The CDR3 runs 17 residues. The ends lost 3 bases at V and 3 bases at J; junction bases unmatched: 11. CDR1 SGHRS and CDR2 YFSETQ come from the germline V gene. In DNA, the CDR3 is TGCGCCAGCAGCTGGGCCCCTGACAGGGGGCGAGACTATGGCTACACCTTC. It codes for CASSWAPDRGRDYGYTF.

The chain uses TRBV12-5 and TRBJ1-1; 10 positions agree with TRBD1. Unmatched junction bases numbered 10, after V lost 5 bases and J lost 4 bases. CDR3 length: 16 residues. CDR1 and CDR2 from the germline V gene are LGHNT and FRNRAP. The DNA for the CDR3 is TGTGCTAGTGGTCCAGACAGGGGGCGGATGGTCACTGAAGCTTTCTTT. Protein product: CASGPDRGRMVTEAFF.

The chain couples TRBV11-3 to TRBJ2-7, with a tentative D call TRBD2 (5 bases). The CDR3 has 14 residues. CDR1 is SGHNT, CDR2 YENEEA, per germline. The V end lost 0 bases, the J end lost 4 bases, and 10 bases lay between the germline ends. In nucleotides, the CDR3 is TGTGCCAGCAGCTTAGAGGCTAGCTTATACGAGCAGTACTTC. Translation: CASSLEASLYEQYF.

The chain is built from TRBV11-3 and TRBJ1-2; a weak D match, TRBD1 (6 bases). The germline V and J ends were trimmed by 5 bases and 4 bases, with 17 bases remaining between them. This CDR3 is built from 15 residues. CDR1 SGHNT and CDR2 YENEEA come from the germline V gene. DNA for the CDR3: TGTGCCAGCAGCAGAACAGGGAAGCGGGGCTATGGCTACACCTTC. Translated: CASSRTGKRGYGYTF.

The chain carries TRBV9 and TRBJ1-5, with a tentative D call TRBD1 (6 bases). Trimming took off 5 bases at V and 3 bases at J, with 12 bases between the two ends. CDR3 size: 14 residues. Per the germline V gene, CDR1 is SGDLS and CDR2 is YYNGEE. The CDR3: CASSPRTDNQPQHF. The CDR3 DNA reads TGTGCCAGCAGTCCCCGGACAGACAATCAGCCCCAGCATTTT. Supplemented by reference TRBV9 and TRBJ1-5, the full variable domain reads DSGVTQTPKHLITATGQRVTLRCSPRSGDLSVYWYQQSLDQGLQFLIQYYNGEERAKGNILERFSAQQFPDLHSELNLSSLELGDSALYFCASSPRTDNQPQHFGDGTRLSIL.

The rearrangement joins TRBV6-1 to TRBJ1-2, with TRBD1 as a possible D gene (6 bases). V shed 0 bases and J shed 8 bases, with 7 bases lying between them. The CDR3 contains 12 residues. Germline V gene lookup returns CDR1 MNHNS and CDR2 SASEGT. CDR3 nucleotide sequence: TGTGCCAGCAGTGAAGCGAGGGGGGGCTACACCTTC. Its translation: CASSEARGGYTF.

The chain recombines TRBV19 with TRBJ1-5, with 8 bases lining up with TRBD1. The CDR3 sequence is 18 residues long. V gave up 5 bases and J gave up 3 bases; unmatched junction bases: 15. The germline CDR1 and CDR2 sequences are LNHDA and SQIVND (reference sequence). The CDR3 DNA sequence: TGTGCCAGTAGTCACGGGAGAAGACAGGGGATGTTCAATCAGCCCCAGCATTTT. Translating gives CASSHGRRQGMFNQPQHF.

The rearrangement joins TRBV29-1 to TRBJ2-5; D unresolved. This CDR3 is built from 14 residues. CDR1 and CDR2 from the germline V gene are SQVTM and ANQGSEA. V lost 0 bases and J 0 bases, leaving 8 bases between the germline ends. The CDR3 loop is CSVEEQADQETQYF. Here the CDR3 DNA reads TGCAGCGTTGAAGAGCAGGCAGACCAAGAGACCCAGTACTTC.

J is TRBJ2-1 and V is TRBV30; 11 bases line up with TRBD1. The CDR3 extends over 15 amino acids. Trimming at V came to 2 bases and at J to 7 bases, leaving 7 bases not matched to a gene. The germline CDR1 and CDR2 sequences are GTSNPN and SVGIG (reference sequence). The CDR3 DNA reads as TGTGCCTGGAGTTCGGGACAGGGGGTGGGGAATGAGCAGTTCTTC. It translates to CAWSSGQGVGNEQFF. The full variable domain, its missing parts supplied by reference TRBV30 and TRBJ2-1, is SQTIHQWPATLVQPVGSPLSLECTVEGTSNPNLYWYRQAAGRGLQLLFYSVGIGQISSEVPQNLSASRPQDRQFILSSKKLLLSDSGFYLCAWSSGQGVGNEQFFGPGTRLTVL.

This rearrangement joins TRBV5-1 to TRBJ1-1; D might be TRBD1 (6 bases). CDR3 length: 14 residues. Deletions cut 4 bases from V and 0 bases from J, with 10 bases between. Germline CDR1 is SGHRS and CDR2 is YFSETQ. CDR3 bases: TGCGCCAGCAGCGAGGACAGCATGAACACTGAAGCTTTCTTT. This gives the protein CASSEDSMNTEAFF.

CDR3 DNA sequence: TGTGCCAGCAGTTCGCTAACAGGGATCTCTGGCTACACCTTC. Translated, it gives CASSSLTGISGYTF. The chain links TRBV28 to TRBJ1-2; TRBD1 might be the D (6 bases). This CDR3 spans 14 amino acids. Between the trimmed V and J ends, which lost 4 bases and 7 bases, there was a span of 16 bases. Germline V gene data show CDR1 as MDHEN and CDR2 as SYDVKM.

This clone has just a few counts. The chain joins TRBV27 to TRBJ2-5, with 13 bases matching TRBD2. Germline CDR1 is MNHEY and CDR2 is SMNVEV (reference sequence). There are 17 residues in the CDR3. J gave up 3 bases and V 3 bases, and 7 bases lay outside the gene matches. The DNA of the CDR3 is TGTGCCAGCAGTTTCAGTCCGGGACTAGCGGGGAAAGAGACCCAGTACTTC. Residues: CASSFSPGLAGKETQYF.

This clone turned up a few times. V and J are TRBV30 and TRBJ2-1; 8 bases align to TRBD2. V lost 0 bases, J lost 9 bases, and 7 bases stayed unmatched. This CDR3 has 14 amino acids. Germline assignment: CDR1 GTSNPN and CDR2 SVGIG (reference sequence). The CDR3 nucleotides read TGTGCCTGGAGTGTACGTGTCCGGGAGGGTGAGCAGTTCTTC. Translation gives CAWSVRVREGEQFF.

The chain uses TRBV5-6 and TRBJ1-5, with D possibly TRBD1 on 5 matching bases. Germline values: CDR1 SGHDT, CDR2 YYEEEE. The V gene lost 4 bases and the J gene lost 6 bases, with 17 bases spanning the gap. This CDR3 contains 15 residues. The chain's CDR3 is CASSRNGGLGQPQHF. The CDR3 nucleotides are TGTGCCAGCAGCCGGAACGGGGGACTCGGTCAGCCCCAGCATTTT.

This chain connects TRBV6-5 to TRBJ1-3; D is uncertain. The V and J ends lost 5 bases and 1 base respectively, with 12 bases between them. This CDR3 is 15 amino acids long. The germline gives CDR1 MNHEY, CDR2 SVGAGI. Here the CDR3 reads CASSRGKRSGNTIYF. Written as DNA, the CDR3 is TGTGCCAGCAGTCGGGGTAAAAGGTCTGGAAACACCATATATTTT.

The chain joins TRBV2 to TRBJ1-2, with TRBD1 identical over 9 bases. V lost 5 bases and J lost 6; bases outside the gene matches: 4. This CDR3 is built from 13 residues. Germline loops: CDR1 SNHLY, CDR2 FYNNEI. Here the CDR3 DNA reads TGTGCCAGCAGTTTACAGGGGGCAAATGGCTACACCTTC. It yields the protein CASSLQGANGYTF.

The rearrangement joins TRBV7-9 to TRBJ2-5; perhaps TRBD2 as D (7 bases). This CDR3 is built from 13 residues. V lost 5 bases and J lost 7, with 14 bases in between. Germline loops: CDR1 SEHNR, CDR2 FQNEAQ (reference sequence). CDR3 DNA sequence: TGTGCCAGCAGCACCACGGGGGGCGGGACCCAGTACTTC. As protein: CASSTTGGGTQYF.

DNA for the CDR3: TGTGCCAGCAGTGTACTTACAGGGGGCACATACGAGCAGTACTTC. Its translation: CASSVLTGGTYEQYF. V is TRBV6-1 and J is TRBJ2-7, with 9 positions matching TRBD1. This CDR3 region has 15 residues. CDR1 and CDR2 from the germline V gene are MNHNS and SASEGT. The V segment lost 4 bases and the J segment 4 bases; nucleotides outside the gene matches: 8.